The 21 T cell receptor beta chains in this list originate from one sample, sequenced in a study of human T cells and chemical hapten exposure. As for time point: patch test 3, about 24 weeks after DPC sensitization. As to treatment: therapeutic diphenylcyclopropenone sensitization with weekly scalp DPC. Using its own MiXCR run on the RACE reads, TCRdb lists one record per CDR3 protein. Here the sample spans around 200,000 distinct CDR3 sequences, around a quarter being singletons. Sequences were derived from whole blood, sampled in connection with sensitization to the hapten diphenylcyclopropenone (DPC). These receptors were obtained from a woman between 40 and 50 years old with alopecia areata. Some clones in this sample may be carry-over from other donors' samples.

This sequence joins TRBV6-5 and TRBJ2-3; 8 bases agree with TRBD1. V shed 0 bases and J 8 bases; nucleotides not matched to a gene: 7. In germline, CDR1 is MNHEY, CDR2 SVGAGI. The CDR3 is 15 residues long. Here the CDR3 DNA reads TGTGCCAGCAGTTACTCGGGCCAGGGGGCTCTTACGCAGTATTTT. As protein: CASSYSGQGALTQYF.

This chain connects TRBV29-1 to TRBJ2-2, with D perhaps matching TRBD2 (5 bases). The CDR3 has 13 residues. Per the germline V gene, CDR1 is SQVTM and CDR2 is ANQGSEA. Deletions cut 2 bases from V and 3 bases from J, with 7 bases between. The CDR3 loop is CSVENGDTGELFF. The CDR3 bases are TGCAGCGTTGAAAACGGGGACACCGGGGAGCTGTTTTTT.

The chain couples TRBV6-1 to TRBJ2-7, with 8 bases lining up with TRBD1. The V and J ends lost 4 bases and 3 bases, in that order; junction bases with no gene match: 11. This CDR3 is built from 16 residues. Per germline, CDR1 MNHNS and CDR2 SASEGT. The CDR3 here is CASSGPQGAVDYEQYF. As DNA, the CDR3 is TGTGCCAGCAGTGGGCCCCAGGGGGCAGTTGACTACGAGCAGTACTTC.

The CDR3 region has the DNA TGCAGCGCCGCGGGACAGGGGGCGCACGCGGCCGAGCAGTACTTC. Translated: CSAAGQGAHAAEQYF. This rearrangement joins TRBV29-1 to TRBJ2-7; 12 bases are a match to TRBD1. Germline V CDR1 and CDR2: SQVTM, ANQGSEA. The length of the CDR3 is 15 residues. Trimming took 7 bases from V and 6 from J; bases not matched to a gene: 13.

The chain recombines TRBV12-3 or TRBV12-4 with TRBJ1-1; D not certain. The CDR3 totals 11 residues. The V gene lost 5 bases and the J gene lost 11 bases, with 12 bases spanning the gap. The DNA of the CDR3 is TGTGCCAGCAGTCCAAGGGTAGGGGCTTTCTTT. It is translated as CASSPRVGAFF.

This clonotype appeared a few times. V usage is TRBV21-1 and J usage is TRBJ2-3; TRBD1, as called in the table, went unchecked against the DNA. TRBV21-1 is a pseudogene locus. CDR3 length: 20 residues. CDR3 bases: TGTGCCAGCAGCACTTCGAGAGGGGGACAACACCCTTTGAGCACAGATACGCAGTATTTT. It encodes CASSTSRGGQHPLSTDTQYF.

The V gene is TRBV6-5, the J gene TRBJ1-3; possible D gene TRBD1, 5 bases. The CDR3 runs to 15 residues. Germline CDR1 MNHEY, CDR2 SVGAGI. V shed 5 bases and J shed 3 bases, with 14 bases lying between them. This chain's CDR3 is CASSRGTGDGNTIYF. CDR3 bases: TGTGCCAGCAGTCGGGGGACCGGTGATGGAAACACCATATATTTT.

Relative to its sample, this clonotype is medium-sized. V and J are TRBV29-1 and TRBJ2-1, with D perhaps TRBD2 (5 bases). Per the germline V gene, CDR1 is SQVTM and CDR2 is ANQGSEA. V was pared by 3 bases and J by 7 bases, with 16 bases between. CDR3 length: 14 residues. CDR3 region: CSVEGLATGNEQFF. The CDR3 DNA reads as TGCAGCGTTGAGGGTCTAGCCACTGGGAATGAGCAGTTCTTC.

Only a few counts were recorded for this clonotype. The V and J genes are TRBV29-1 and TRBJ2-1, with 11 bases fitting TRBD2. J lost 7 bases, V lost 7 bases, and 9 bases had no gene match. This CDR3 region has 14 residues. The germline V gene has CDR1 SQVTM and CDR2 ANQGSEA. CDR3 in amino acids: CSGGGSGRVNEQFF. The CDR3 coding sequence is TGCAGCGGGGGGGGTAGCGGGAGGGTGAATGAGCAGTTCTTC.

The chain uses TRBV6-6 and TRBJ1-1; D is perhaps TRBD1 (5 bases). The CDR3 has 14 residues. CDR1 is MNHNY, CDR2 SVGAGI, per germline (reference sequence). The V gene lost 1 base and the J gene lost 7 bases, with 13 bases spanning the gap. This CDR3 is CASSYFGAGSEAFF. The CDR3 DNA is TGTGCCAGCAGTTACTTCGGGGCAGGGAGTGAAGCTTTCTTT.

This rearrangement joins TRBV28 to TRBJ1-1; D uncertain. Trimming took 7 bases from V and 1 from J, leaving 13 bases between them. The germline V gene encodes CDR1 MDHEN and CDR2 SYDVKM. This CDR3 has 14 amino acids. The CDR3, as DNA: TGTGCCAGCACCCCCGGACGGGGGAACACTGAAGCTTTCTTT. Translating gives CASTPGRGNTEAFF.

The chain combines TRBV12-3 or TRBV12-4 with TRBJ2-1, with 10 bases matching TRBD1. The CDR3 spans 20 residues. V was pared by 0 bases and J by 5 bases, with 16 bases of the junction left unmatched. Here the CDR3 DNA reads TGTGCCAGCAGTTTAGCGCGTTCAAATTTCCTGGGACAGGGGCACAATGAGCAGTTCTTC. As protein: CASSLARSNFLGQGHNEQFF.

The genes are TRBV29-1 and TRBJ2-1; 10 bases fit TRBD2. This CDR3 spans 14 amino acids. Germline CDR1 reads SQVTM; CDR2 reads ANQGSEA. V lost 7 bases to trimming and J lost 8 bases; unmatched junction nucleotides: 11. Written as DNA, the CDR3 is TGCAGCGCCCAACGGGCTAGCGGGAGCGATGAGCAGTTCTTC. Its protein product is CSAQRASGSDEQFF.

The rearrangement uses TRBV12-3 or TRBV12-4 and TRBJ1-1; a possible D gene is TRBD1 (6 bases). Trimming removed 5 bases at V and 2 bases at J, with 12 bases between. The CDR3 covers 14 residues. The CDR3 DNA is TGTGCCAGCAGTCGGACAGCCGGAAACACTGAAGCTTTCTTT. Amino acids: CASSRTAGNTEAFF.

This chain connects TRBV29-1 to TRBJ2-1; a possible D gene is TRBD1 (5 bases). Germline V gene lookup returns CDR1 SQVTM and CDR2 ANQGSEA. The CDR3 is 18 residues long. The V gene lost 5 bases and the J gene lost 5 bases, with 28 bases spanning the gap. The CDR3 DNA is TGCAGCGTTCAACACCGCAGCCTGACAGTCTACCCCAACAATGAGCAGTTCTTC. This sequence encodes CSVQHRSLTVYPNNEQFF.

This clonotype was seen only a few times. This chain links TRBV9 with TRBJ2-7, with D perhaps TRBD1 (6 bases). CDR3 length: 16 amino acids. CDR1 SGDLS and CDR2 YYNGEE come from the germline V gene. V shed 2 bases and J shed 5 bases, with 20 bases lying between them. The CDR3 spells CASSVSDGRSGDEQYF. The DNA for the CDR3 is TGTGCCAGCAGCGTTTCGGACGGGCGCTCAGGGGACGAGCAGTACTTC.

The gene calls are TRBV5-1 and TRBJ2-7, with 9 bases matching TRBD1. V shed 3 bases, J shed 2 bases, and the junction held 0 bases outside the gene matches. Germline V gene sequence: CDR1 SGHRS, CDR2 YFSETQ. CDR3 size: 13 residues. The CDR3 DNA reads TGCGCCAGCAGCTGGGACAGGGCCTACGAGCAGTACTTC. Its translation: CASSWDRAYEQYF. The variable domain in full, completed from reference TRBV5-1 and TRBJ2-7, reads KAGVTQTPRYLIKTRGQQVTLSCSPISGHRSVSWYQQTPGQGLQFLFEYFSETQRNKGNFPGRFSGRQFSNSRSEMNVSTLELGDSALYLCASSWDRAYEQYFGPGTRLTVT.

This clonotype was seen more than once but under ten times. V gene TRBV3-1 combines with J gene TRBJ2-7; perhaps TRBD2 as D (6 bases). The V gene's germline CDR1 is LGHDT and CDR2 YNNKEL (reference sequence). Trimming stripped 3 bases from V and 3 bases from J, with 6 bases between. The CDR3 is 12 residues long. Written as DNA, the CDR3 is TGTGCCAGCAGCCAGACTAGCTACGAGCAGTACTTC. Protein product: CASSQTSYEQYF.

DNA of the CDR3: TGTGCCAGCAGCCAGTACTACGAGCAGTACTTC. It translates to CASSQYYEQYF. The genes are TRBV14 and TRBJ2-7; D gene uncertain. This CDR3 has 11 amino acids. CDR1 SGHDN and CDR2 FVKESK come from the germline V gene. The ends were cut back, 3 bases at V and 3 bases at J, with 3 bases in the middle. The full variable domain, its missing parts supplied by reference TRBV14 and TRBJ2-7, is EAGVTQFPSHSVIEKGQTVTLRCDPISGHDNLYWYRRVMGKEIKFLLHFVKESKQDESGMPNNRFLAERTGGTYSTLKVQPAELEDSGVYFCASSQYYEQYFGPGTRLTVT.

This sequence joins TRBV5-1 and TRBJ2-3; D ambiguous. CDR3 size: 14 residues. The germline V gene encodes CDR1 SGHRS and CDR2 YFSETQ. V was shortened by 3 bases and J by 2 bases, with 10 bases between the two germline ends. CDR3 sequence: CASSSRLNTDTQYF. The CDR3 nucleotides read TGCGCCAGCAGCTCCCGACTCAACACAGATACGCAGTATTTT.

V and J are TRBV12-3 or TRBV12-4 and TRBJ2-2; tentative D call: TRBD1 (6 bases). V was cut by 2 bases and J by 3 bases, with 10 bases left in between. CDR3 length: 15 amino acids. For the CDR3, the DNA is TGTGCCAGCAGTTTAAGAGGGGGTCACACCGGGGAGCTGTTTTTT. Its protein is CASSLRGGHTGELFF.